This note documents a single T cell receptor (beta chain) sequence. The antigen this receptor binds is unknown. No per-base quality is available; no much larger clone lies one base away. The source of the sample is a study of human T cells and chemical hapten exposure (dated by TCRdb to the early 2020s). In the study overall: For sensitization, 2% DPC in acetone was applied to a roughly 2 cm by roughly 2 cm area of upper inner arm skin. Patients additionally received weekly therapeutic DPC doses to the scalp throughout the roughly 24-week study period. Patch testing on the upper back used Finn chambers containing 0.01% DPC, with scoring done after 6 days according to International Contact Dermatitis Research Group standards. Most of the patients in the cohort were female, and the cohort covered alopecia areata with under or over 50% scalp involvement, alopecia totalis and alopecia universalis. The libraries were sequenced as a pool, and the TCR yield per sample differed mostly because of small variations in library volumes within the pool. Peripheral blood TCR repertoire changes were tracked in vivo in alopecia patients during primary and secondary sensitization to the hapten diphenylcyclopropenone (DPC). Blood was sampled from patients pre-sensitization (week 0) and at 2, 6 and about 24 weeks after DPC sensitization. For TCR sequencing, blood came from 25 to 35 alopecia patients at anywhere from one to four time points (pre-sensitization, 2, 6 and 24 weeks).

Paper-wide results and their limitations: Alopecia, a presumed autoimmune disease, was present in all patients, so the immune response of the patients might differ from that of healthy individuals. DPC sensitization did not change the number of TCRs with a frequency above 1 in 1000, and there was no evidence of changes in global repertoire structure. Repeated subsampling changed both the strength of the expansion versus patch-test correlation and the threshold at which the correlation became significant. Compared with pre-sensitization or healthy control sets, expanded TCRs formed significantly more large CDR3 similarity clusters, which is consistent with antigen-driven responses. The number of PT1 expanded TCRs positively correlated with patch test score, significant at thresholds 8, 16 and 32 but not 4.

The label giving this sample's time point can be read as: patch test 1, 2 weeks after DPC sensitization. What this sample's treatment or condition label stands for: therapeutic diphenylcyclopropenone sensitization with weekly scalp DPC. At every patch-test visit, the blood draw took place before the patch test was put on. Patients were considered eligible if aged 18 to 70, diagnosed with alopecia and deemed suitable for DPC therapy, and patients were excluded if pregnant. Total RNA was extracted from unfractionated whole blood that had been collected in Tempus Blood RNA tubes. Library generation was performed with RACE. Sequencing was carried out with a NextSeq 500. During library preparation, unique molecular identifiers were attached to individual cDNA molecules so that TCRs could be counted quantitatively and reproducibly. From each blood RNA sample, both TCR alpha and TCR beta chains were sequenced. Regarding the original processing steps: The median number of TCRs per sample was approximately 98,000, ranging from about 20,000 to 690,600. V, J and CDR3 annotation of the TCR reads was performed with the Decombinator software suite. To make PS versus PT1 abundance plots, every sample was subsampled to the same number of TCRs (28,000). Expanded TCRs were defined as absent before sensitization and observed at least eight times at the 2-week time point. The public reads were run again by TCRdb, first through fastp at Q25 and then through MiXCR, and only productive beta chains were kept. One record per CDR3 amino acid sequence lists the most common genes and DNA. Clone size and V and J calls follow TCRdb, not the original study. This sample lists roughly 180,000 distinct CDR3 sequences; approximately 20% were detected once. The biggest ten clones account for about 6.7% of the sample.

The germline V gene encodes CDR1 SEHNR and CDR2 FQNEAQ (reference sequence). V trim: 5 bases; J trim: 9 bases; unmatched bases: 8. From cysteine to phenylalanine, the CDR3 is 16 amino acids long. CDR3 DNA only is kept here, 48 bases in frame from base 1. This TCR came from a woman aged 45-65 years with alopecia areata. Some clones in this sample may be carry-over from other donors' samples. The sequences come from whole blood, collected in connection with sensitization to the hapten diphenylcyclopropenone (DPC). The rearrangement joined TRBV7-9 to TRBJ2-1, and TRBD2 aligns with 15 junction nucleotides. The DNA sequence reads TGTGCCAGCAGCCCCCGGACTAGCGGGAGGGCTATTGAGCAGTTCTTC. This encodes CASSPRTSGRAIEQFF.